The 29 T cell receptor beta chains given below trace back to one sample, sequenced in a study of T cell repertoires in cytomegalovirus infection. Their antigens remain unidentified. A single record per CDR3 protein comes from TCRdb applying MiXCR to the reads. In the table there are approximately 470,000 distinct CDR3 sequences, 42% of which are singletons. Sequenced here: cultured PBMCs, sampled from culture after CMV antigen stimulation. Receptor source: a human donor in good health (CMV status not recorded). Some clones in this sample may be carry-over from other donors' samples.

The chain carries TRBV19 and TRBJ2-1, with D possibly being TRBD1 or TRBD2 (6 bases each). This CDR3 comprises 14 residues. Germline V gene lookup returns CDR1 LNHDA and CDR2 SQIVND (reference sequence). Deletions cut 4 bases from V and 7 bases from J, with 14 bases between. Written as DNA, the CDR3 is TGTGCCAGTAGTAGAGGGGGGCCTCCTAATGAGCAGTTCTTC. It yields the protein CASSRGGPPNEQFF.

About this clonotype: A read error may produce the germline difference seen at one junction end. This chain uses TRBV7-2 with TRBJ2-6, with D possibly called TRBD1 or TRBD2 (5 bases each). The CDR3 loop spans 15 amino acids. The germline gives CDR1 SGHTA, CDR2 FQGNSA. As DNA, the CDR3 is TGTGCCAGCAGCTTGCAGGGATCCGGGGCCAGCGTCCTGACTTTC. This encodes CASSLQGSGASVLTF.

This chain connects TRBV4-3 to TRBJ2-1; 13 bases line up with TRBD2. CDR1 is LGHNA and CDR2 is YSLEER in the germline V gene. The CDR3 is 15 amino acids. With V trimmed by 4 bases and J by 9 bases, 6 bases remained unmatched. The CDR3 here is CASSPGTSGIPEQFF. The CDR3, as DNA: TGCGCCAGCAGCCCCGGGACTAGCGGGATTCCTGAGCAGTTCTTC.

The rearrangement uses TRBV7-6 and TRBJ2-1, with unresolved D. The CDR3 spans 14 residues. CDR1 is SGHVS, CDR2 FNYEAQ, per germline. V lost 2 bases, J lost 5 bases, and 10 bases lay in between. The CDR3 protein is CASSLQLYDNEQFF. The CDR3 nucleotides read TGTGCCAGCAGCTTACAACTCTACGACAATGAGCAGTTCTTC.

J is TRBJ1-2 and V is TRBV7-2; TRBD1 might be the D (5 bases). Germline loops: CDR1 SGHTA, CDR2 FQGNSA. The CDR3 is 13 residues long. The ends were cut back, 4 bases at V and 7 bases at J, with 13 bases in the middle. CDR3 residues: CASSWTTGFGYTF. The CDR3 bases are TGTGCCAGCAGCTGGACCACAGGTTTTGGCTACACCTTC.

The rearrangement uses TRBV25-1 and TRBJ2-2; TRBD2 matches 9 bases. Germline-derived CDR1 and CDR2 are MGHDK and SYGVNS. This CDR3 is 17 amino acids long. The V segment lost 4 bases and the J segment 7 bases; nucleotides outside the gene matches: 13. The CDR3 protein is CASSAPRGGGAGGELFF. DNA for the CDR3: TGTGCCAGCAGTGCCCCACGAGGCGGGGGGGCCGGCGGGGAGCTGTTTTTT.

The rearrangement links TRBV7-9 to TRBJ2-1; the D gene is possibly TRBD1 (6 bases). Trimming removed 1 base at V and 10 bases at J, with 14 bases between. Germline lookup yields CDR1 SEHNR and CDR2 FQNEAQ (reference sequence). The CDR3 is made up of 14 amino acids. CDR3 DNA: TGTGCCAGCAGCTTAGTCTACGCCCAGGGGGAGCAGTTCTTC. This translates into CASSLVYAQGEQFF.

This clonotype has a handful of counts. This chain links TRBV4-2 with TRBJ1-4, with 7 bases aligning to TRBD1. J was trimmed by 7 bases and V by 0 bases; bases with no gene match: 5. The CDR3 covers 15 residues. Germline loops: CDR1 LGHNA, CDR2 YNFKEQ. The CDR3 coding sequence is TGTGCCAGCAGCCAAGACACAGGGGAGGCTGAAAAACTGTTTTTT. Translated, it gives CASSQDTGEAEKLFF.

This clonotype was detected only a few times. The chain employs TRBV12-3 or TRBV12-4 and TRBJ1-1; no definite D call. The CDR3 has 16 residues. The ends were cut back, 5 bases at V and 8 bases at J, with 24 bases in the middle. The CDR3 nucleotides read TGTGCCAGCAGTCCCGGCAGCCGCATAGGACCGACAGAAGCTTTCTTT. It specifies CASSPGSRIGPTEAFF.

This clonotype turned up a few times. This chain connects TRBV6-2 or TRBV6-3 to TRBJ2-7, with D unclear. The CDR3 is made up of 16 amino acids. The germline gives CDR1 MNHEY, CDR2 SVGEGT. Between the trimmed V and J ends, which lost 2 bases and 0 bases, there was a span of 14 bases. This CDR3 is CASSYPGPRGSYEQYF. CDR3 bases: TGTGCCAGCAGTTACCCCGGGCCCAGAGGCTCCTACGAGCAGTACTTC.

The rearrangement joins TRBV20-1 to TRBJ2-1; 8 positions match TRBD1. Unmatched junction bases numbered 10, after V lost 5 bases and J lost 4 bases. The CDR3 extends over 15 amino acids. Germline V gives CDR1 DFQATT, CDR2 SNEGSKA (reference sequence). This chain's CDR3 is CSALPGTGLYNEQFF. As DNA, the CDR3 is TGCAGTGCTCTCCCCGGGACAGGCCTGTACAATGAGCAGTTCTTC.

The chain couples TRBV6-5 to TRBJ1-5; no clear D. Germline CDR1 MNHEY, CDR2 SVGAGI. This CDR3 contains 13 residues. Trimming took 2 bases from V and 4 from J, leaving 6 bases between them. The CDR3 coding sequence is TGTGCCAGCAGTTACAATCGGAATCAGCCCCAGCATTTT. It encodes CASSYNRNQPQHF.

The CDR3: CASSRTEEKLFF. CDR3 nucleotide sequence: TGTGCCAGCAGTAGGACTGAAGAAAAACTGTTTTTT. This rearrangement joins TRBV11-1 to TRBJ1-4; D gene unclear. This CDR3 spans 12 amino acids. Germline CDR1 reads SGHAT; CDR2 reads FQDESV (reference sequence). Trimming stripped 6 bases from V and 8 bases from J, with 10 bases between.

The genes are TRBV7-2 and TRBJ1-6; no firm D call. The germline V and J ends were trimmed by 1 base and 6 bases, with 7 bases remaining between them. CDR3 size: 14 residues. Germline assignment: CDR1 SGHTA and CDR2 FQGNSA. CDR3 nucleotide sequence: TGTGCCAGCAGCTTAGTCTCGACTAATTCACCCCTCCACTTT. Protein product: CASSLVSTNSPLHF.

This rearrangement joins TRBV7-9 to TRBJ2-1; D may be TRBD2 (6 bases). The V gene lost 5 bases and the J gene lost 8 bases, with 19 bases spanning the gap. Germline V CDR1 and CDR2: SEHNR, FQNEAQ (reference sequence). The CDR3 spans 15 residues. CDR3 bases: TGTGCCAGCAGCCCTAGGGAGGTCGGGGCTGATGAGCAGTTCTTC. It encodes CASSPREVGADEQFF.

V and J are TRBV11-2 and TRBJ1-4, with TRBD1 matching 11 bases. The V segment lost 6 bases and the J segment 7 bases; nucleotides outside the gene matches: 4. Germline CDR1 is SGHAT and CDR2 is FQNNGV. The CDR3 extends over 14 amino acids. CDR3: CASRRTGGGEKLFF. The CDR3, as DNA: TGTGCCAGCAGGCGGACAGGGGGCGGTGAAAAACTGTTTTTT.

The chain couples TRBV6-1 to TRBJ1-4, with D hard to call. Germline V gives CDR1 MNHNS, CDR2 SASEGT. The CDR3 is made up of 13 amino acids. V shed 2 bases and J shed 4 bases, with 5 bases lying between them. The chain's CDR3 is CASSESGNEKLFF. CDR3 sequence (DNA): TGTGCCAGCAGTGAATCCGGTAATGAAAAACTGTTTTTT.

This clonotype came up a few times. The rearrangement uses TRBV28 and TRBJ2-5; D possibly uses TRBD1 or TRBD2 (5 bases each). The CDR3 is made up of 15 amino acids. The V gene lost 6 bases and the J gene lost 5 bases, with 19 bases spanning the gap. Germline loops: CDR1 MDHEN, CDR2 SYDVKM. The CDR3 sequence is CASSATRGQRETQYF. The CDR3 nucleotides are TGTGCCAGCAGCGCTACCCGGGGCCAAAGGGAGACCCAGTACTTC.

The genes are TRBV10-3 and TRBJ2-7; TRBD1 aligns across 7 bases. Per germline, CDR1 ENHRY and CDR2 SYGVKD. V was pared by 5 bases and J by 1 base, with 5 bases of the junction left unmatched. The CDR3 spans 14 residues. This chain's CDR3 is CAISNYRGSYEQYF. For the CDR3, the DNA is TGTGCCATCAGTAATTACAGGGGATCCTACGAGCAGTACTTC.

This CDR3 is CASSSTDRVVETQYF. Here the CDR3 DNA reads TGTGCCAGCAGTTCCACGGACAGGGTGGTAGAGACCCAGTACTTC. The chain couples TRBV12-3 or TRBV12-4 to TRBJ2-5; 8 bases are shared with TRBD1. Trimming cost V 4 bases and J 4 bases; bases outside gene matches: 8. This CDR3 has 15 residues.

The chain couples TRBV29-1 to TRBJ2-3; 10 bases are a match to TRBD2. J lost 6 bases, V lost 0 bases, and 6 bases had no gene match. This CDR3 is 15 amino acids long. CDR1 SQVTM and CDR2 ANQGSEA come from the germline V gene. The CDR3 DNA is TGCAGCGTTGAAGAACTAGCGGGGCTTGGGGATACGCAGTATTTT. Its translation is CSVEELAGLGDTQYF.

This clonotype was seen many times. The chain carries TRBV7-2 and TRBJ1-1; D call uncertain. Germline CDR1 reads SGHTA; CDR2 reads FQGNSA. The V and J ends lost 1 base and 1 base respectively, with 4 bases between them. This CDR3 region has 13 residues. The CDR3, as DNA: TGTGCCAGCAGCTTAGTTGGGAACACTGAAGCTTTCTTT. Protein: CASSLVGNTEAFF.

The chain has TRBV7-6 and TRBJ2-2, with 7 bases identical to TRBD1. The germline gives CDR1 SGHVS, CDR2 FNYEAQ. V lost 6 bases and J lost 0; bases outside the gene matches: 7. The CDR3 extends over 16 amino acids. The CDR3 sequence is CASSKTGTANTGELFF. The CDR3 DNA sequence: TGTGCCAGCAGTAAAACCGGGACAGCGAACACCGGGGAGCTGTTTTTT.

The chain has TRBV7-2 and TRBJ2-7; D not resolved. The CDR3 is 13 amino acids. V lost 4 bases, J lost 4 bases, and 11 bases lay in between. In germline, CDR1 is SGHTA, CDR2 FQGNSA. DNA of the CDR3: TGTGCCAGCAGCTGGACCGTGCGGTACGAGCAGTACTTC. Amino acid sequence: CASSWTVRYEQYF.

The rearrangement links TRBV7-2 to TRBJ2-2; TRBD1 agrees at 7 bases. CDR1 is SGHTA and CDR2 is FQGNSA in the germline V gene. With 5 bases clipped from V and 8 bases from J, the junction kept 8 bases outside the gene matches. The CDR3 length is 14 residues. The chain's CDR3 is CASSPTGIGGELFF. For the CDR3, the DNA is TGTGCCAGCAGCCCGACAGGGATCGGGGGGGAGCTGTTTTTT. The full variable domain, its missing parts supplied by reference TRBV7-2 and TRBJ2-2, is GAGVSQSPSNKVTEKGKDVELRCDPISGHTALYWYRQSLGQGLEFLIYFQGNSAPDKSGLPSDRFSAERTGGSVSTLTIQRTQQEDSAVYLCASSPTGIGGELFFGEGSRLTVL.

The V call is TRBV7-2, the J call TRBJ2-3; the match to TRBD2 covers 8 bases. Germline CDR1 SGHTA, CDR2 FQGNSA. This CDR3 spans 15 amino acids. V dropped 4 bases and J dropped 2; count of bases not matched to a gene: 5. The CDR3 sequence is CASSSPAGATDTQYF. CDR3 sequence (DNA): TGTGCCAGCAGCTCGCCAGCGGGGGCCACAGATACGCAGTATTTT.

The chain carries TRBV7-2 and TRBJ2-3; D remains ambiguous. This CDR3 spans 13 amino acids. The V gene's germline CDR1 is SGHTA and CDR2 FQGNSA. The germline V and J ends were trimmed by 1 base and 3 bases, with 5 bases remaining between them. CDR3 DNA sequence: TGTGCCAGCAGCTTAGACTGGACAGATACGCAGTATTTT. Translating gives CASSLDWTDTQYF.

The genes are TRBV20-1 and TRBJ2-3, with D unclear. V lost 7 bases and J lost 2, with 16 bases in between. The CDR3 runs to 14 residues. The V gene's germline CDR1 is DFQATT and CDR2 SNEGSKA (reference sequence). The CDR3 spells CSGVRSSPTDTQYF. CDR3 DNA sequence: TGCAGTGGTGTAAGGTCTTCCCCCACAGATACGCAGTATTTT.

On this clonotype itself: A much more abundant neighbour one base away suggests this may be a read error. The chain uses TRBV7-8 and TRBJ2-5; the match to TRBD2 covers 7 bases. The CDR3 is 13 amino acids. Germline CDR1 SGHVS, CDR2 FQNEAQ. The CDR3 DNA follows: TGTGCCAGCAGCCCCGTTGGGGGGGAGACCCAGCACTTC. As protein: CASSPVGGETQHF.